The 6 T cell receptor beta chains listed next were all sequenced from one sample in a study of blood T cell repertoires in COVID-19. Repertoires were generated with immunoSEQ multiplex PCR, while TCRdb's copy carries only in-frame clones and drops some. The table shows about 210,000 clones, with just over 90% occurring only once. The sample consisted of peripheral blood. The receptor set was obtained from a man between 25 and 39 years old with acute or convalescent COVID-19.

The genes are TRBV27 and TRBJ2-3; D gene ambiguous. Germline loops: CDR1 MNHEY, CDR2 SMNVEV (reference sequence). This CDR3 has 13 amino acids. Trimming took 6 bases from V and 2 from J, leaving 9 bases between them. The CDR3 bases are TGTGCCAGCAGGATAGAGGCCACAGATACGCAGTATTTT. Translation gives CASRIEATDTQYF.

Only one count was recorded for this clone. This rearrangement joins TRBV15 to TRBJ2-1, with 8 bases lining up with TRBD2. This CDR3 has 15 residues. The germline V gene encodes CDR1 LNHNV and CDR2 YYDKDF (reference sequence). J lost 8 bases, V lost 3 bases, and 9 bases had no gene match. As DNA, the CDR3 is TGTGCCACCAGCAGTAGACTAGCGCCGGCCGATGAGCAGTTCTTC. Protein product: CATSSRLAPADEQFF.

The CDR3 loop is CARLLRGETKTQYF. The CDR3 DNA reads TGTGCCAGACTCCTCAGGGGGGAGACGAAGACCCAGTACTTC. The chain uses TRBV10-3 and TRBJ2-5, with a tentative D call TRBD1 (7 bases). The V end was cut by 10 bases, the J end by 6 bases, with 21 bases between. This CDR3 contains 14 residues. Per germline, CDR1 ENHRY and CDR2 SYGVKD.

The chain combines TRBV2 with TRBJ2-1; maybe TRBD1 (6 bases). CDR1 is SNHLY and CDR2 is FYNNEI in the germline V gene. The V end lost 3 bases, the J end lost 4 bases, and 13 bases lay between the germline ends. There are 15 residues in the CDR3. CDR3 protein: CASSDTDRPYNEQFF. CDR3 in DNA: TGTGCCAGCAGTGATACGGACAGACCTTACAATGAGCAGTTCTTC. Supplemented by reference TRBV2 and TRBJ2-1, the full variable domain reads EPEVTQTPSHQVTQMGQEVILRCVPISNHLYFYWYRQILGQKVEFLVSFYNNEISEKSEIFDDQFSVERPDGSNFTLKIRSTKLEDSAMYFCASSDTDRPYNEQFFGPGTRLTVL.

The chain couples TRBV5-1 to TRBJ1-4; 10 positions match TRBD1. After removal of 4 bases from V and 6 bases from J, the junction contained 3 bases not matched to a gene. This CDR3 region has 14 residues. From germline, CDR1 is SGHRS and CDR2 YFSETQ. CDR3 sequence: CASSPDRGYEKLFF. CDR3 DNA: TGCGCCAGCAGCCCGGACAGGGGGTATGAAAAACTGTTTTTT.

The genes are TRBV27 and TRBJ2-1; 7 bases match TRBD2. J was trimmed by 7 bases and V by 6 bases; bases with no gene match: 12. Germline CDR1 and CDR2: MNHEY and SMNVEV (reference sequence). The CDR3 is made up of 15 amino acids. The CDR3 DNA sequence: TGTGCCAGCAGCCCCACTAGCGCCCTTGGGAATGAGCAGTTCTTC. It yields the protein CASSPTSALGNEQFF.